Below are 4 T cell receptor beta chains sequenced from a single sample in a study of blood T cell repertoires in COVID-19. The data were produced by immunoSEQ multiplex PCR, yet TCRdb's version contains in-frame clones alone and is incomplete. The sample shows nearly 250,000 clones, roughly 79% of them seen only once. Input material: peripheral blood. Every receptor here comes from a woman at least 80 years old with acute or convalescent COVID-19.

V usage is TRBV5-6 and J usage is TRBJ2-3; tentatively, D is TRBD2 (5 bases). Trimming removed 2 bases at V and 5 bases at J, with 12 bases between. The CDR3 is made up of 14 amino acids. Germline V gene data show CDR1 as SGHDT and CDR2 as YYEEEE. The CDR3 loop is CASSFGVAGDTQYF. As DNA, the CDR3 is TGTGCCAGCAGCTTTGGGGTCGCGGGAGATACGCAGTATTTT.

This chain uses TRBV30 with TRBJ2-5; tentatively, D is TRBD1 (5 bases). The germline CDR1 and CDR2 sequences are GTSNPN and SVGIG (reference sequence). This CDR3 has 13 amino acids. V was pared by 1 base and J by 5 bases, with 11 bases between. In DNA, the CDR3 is TGTGCCTGGAGTGGCGGACAAACGGAGACCCAGTACTTC. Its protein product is CAWSGGQTETQYF.

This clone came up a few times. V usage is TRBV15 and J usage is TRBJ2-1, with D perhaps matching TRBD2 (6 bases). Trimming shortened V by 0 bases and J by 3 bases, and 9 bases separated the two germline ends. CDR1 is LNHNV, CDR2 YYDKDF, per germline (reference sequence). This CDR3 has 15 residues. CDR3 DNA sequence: TGTGCCACCAGCAGAGAATGGGGGGTCTACAATGAGCAGTTCTTC. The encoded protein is CATSREWGVYNEQFF.

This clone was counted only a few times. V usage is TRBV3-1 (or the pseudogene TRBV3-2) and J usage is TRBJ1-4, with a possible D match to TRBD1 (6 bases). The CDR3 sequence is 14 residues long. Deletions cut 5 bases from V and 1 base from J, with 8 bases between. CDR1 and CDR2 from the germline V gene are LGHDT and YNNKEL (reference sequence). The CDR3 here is CASSSRGTNEKLFF. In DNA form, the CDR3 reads TGTGCCAGCAGCTCCAGGGGAACTAATGAAAAACTGTTTTTT.